The TCR beta chain described here comes from a study of vaccination effects on CD4 cells after COVID-19. The CDR3 sequence is 15 residues long. J gave up 6 bases and V 4 bases, and 10 bases lay outside the gene matches. In germline, CDR1 is KGHDR, CDR2 SFDVKD. Note on this clone: Its antigen remains unknown.

Profiling relied on immunoSEQ multiplex PCR, and the TCRdb table lists in-frame clones only, not all of them. Of about 73,000 clones listed, roughly 74% are singletons. Sequencing followed a ViraFEST assay step that expanded antigen-specific CD4+ T cells with viral peptide pools. The authors isolated CD4+ T cells after nine to eleven days of culture. The study found no prior SARS-CoV-2 infection in the vaccine recipients, who tested negative for nucleocapsid antibodies. The sample consisted of CD4+ T cells from PBMCs cultured with HCoV-NL63 spike peptides, taken before COVID-19 vaccination. This chain links TRBV24-1 with TRBJ2-5; TRBD1 aligns across 7 bases. The source of this sequence is a human donor who received a COVID-19 vaccine. CDR3 residues: CATSDSRQGLKTQYF. CDR3 sequence (DNA): TGTGCCACCAGTGACAGTAGACAGGGTCTGAAGACCCAGTACTTC.